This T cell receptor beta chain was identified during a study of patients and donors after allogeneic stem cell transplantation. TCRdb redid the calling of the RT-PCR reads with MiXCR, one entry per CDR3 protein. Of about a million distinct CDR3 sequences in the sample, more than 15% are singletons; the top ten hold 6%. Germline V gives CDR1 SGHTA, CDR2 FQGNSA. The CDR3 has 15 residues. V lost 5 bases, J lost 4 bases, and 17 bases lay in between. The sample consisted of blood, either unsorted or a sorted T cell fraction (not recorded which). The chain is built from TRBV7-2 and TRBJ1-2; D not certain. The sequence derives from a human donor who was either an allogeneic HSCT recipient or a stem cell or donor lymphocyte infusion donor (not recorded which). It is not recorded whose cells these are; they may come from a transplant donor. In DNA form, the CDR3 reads TGTGCCAGCAGCGACCGGCGGGTCGCCCTCTATGGCTACACCTTC. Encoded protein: CASSDRRVALYGYTF. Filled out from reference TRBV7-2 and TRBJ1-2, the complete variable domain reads GAGVSQSPSNKVTEKGKDVELRCDPISGHTALYWYRQSLGQGLEFLIYFQGNSAPDKSGLPSDRFSAERTGGSVSTLTIQRTQQEDSAVYLCASSDRRVALYGYTFGSGTRLTVV.